A selection of T cell receptor beta chains follows, all from one sample in a study of T cells of healthy individuals. TCRdb reprocessed the 5' RACE reads with MiXCR, giving one entry per CDR3 protein. The sample lists 40,000 to 65,000 distinct CDR3 sequences, roughly 15% occurring once. These TCRs come from a human donor in good health. Each CDR3 is given with its conserved first and last residue. D genes are given only for firm matches. Not all rows give a size; the values are once, few, many and, for expanded clones, a class.

D | J | V | size | length | DNA | CDR3
- | TRBJ1-5 | TRBV27 | few | 14 | TGTGCCAGCAGGGCGGACAGAGTCAATCAGCCCCAGCATTTT | CASRADRVNQPQHF
TRBD1 | TRBJ2-7 | TRBV3-1 | many | 15 | TGTGCCAGCAGCCAAGAGCCAGGGGGAACCTACGAGCAGTACTTC | CASSQEPGGTYEQYF
- | TRBJ2-3 | TRBV20-1 | once | 13 | TGCAGTCTTCAGGACCTTTCCACAGATACGCAGTATTTT | CSLQDLSTDTQYF
- | TRBJ2-1 | TRBV9 | few | 16 | TGTGCCAGCAGCGCAACAACCGGGACTCGCTACAATGAGCAGTTCTTC | CASSATTGTRYNEQFF
- | TRBJ2-3 | TRBV7-6 | many | 14 | TGTGCCAGCCCTCCCCGGGAAGGCACAGATACGCAGTATTTT | CASPPREGTDTQYF
- | TRBJ2-5 | TRBV3-1 | many | 15 | TGTGCCAGCAGCCAAGGGGCAGGGGCTAAAGAGACCCAGTACTTC | CASSQGAGAKETQYF
- | TRBJ1-5 | TRBV2 | few | 16 | TGTGCCAGCAGTGAGTTAGCGTCCGGAGGGGGTCAGCCCCAGCATTTT | CASSELASGGGQPQHF
- | TRBJ2-7 | TRBV20-1 | many | 15 | TGCAGTGCTAGAAGCTTGCAGGGGAGCGGCTACGAGCAGTACTTC | CSARSLQGSGYEQYF
- | TRBJ2-5 | TRBV3-1 | few | 16 | TGTGCCAGCAGCCACGGAGGGGCCTTACCAAGAGGGACCCAGTACTTC | CASSHGGALPRGTQYF
- | TRBJ2-7 | TRBV27 | - | 14 | TGTGCCAGCAGTTTATCGATCAGCTCCTACGAGCAGTACTTC | CASSLSISSYEQYF
- | TRBJ1-6 | TRBV12-3/TRBV12-4 | many | 14 | TGTGCCAGCAGTTTAAGGGGGGGGGTTTCACCCCTCCACTTT | CASSLRGGVSPLHF
TRBD1 | TRBJ1-4 | TRBV4-3 | many | 16 | TGCGCCAGCAGCCAAGAGCCGACAGGGGCTAATGAAAAACTGTTTTTT | CASSQEPTGANEKLFF
- | TRBJ1-6 | TRBV25-1 | - | 16 | TGTGCCAGCAGTGAAATGGGGGGCATCTATAATTCACCCCTCCACTTT | CASSEMGGIYNSPLHF
- | TRBJ1-4 | TRBV4-1 | many | 17 | TGCGCCAGCAGCCAATACAACGGTCCGACAACTAATGAAAAACTGTTTTTT | CASSQYNGPTTNEKLFF
- | TRBJ1-6 | TRBV2 | many | 13 | TGTGCCAGCAGAATTAGGTTAGATTCACCCCTCCACTTT | CASRIRLDSPLHF
TRBD1 | TRBJ2-7 | TRBV6-5 | many | 13 | TGTGCCAGCACCCGGGACAGTTCCTACGAGCAGTACTTC | CASTRDSSYEQYF
- | TRBJ2-7 | TRBV7-2 | - | 15 | TGTGCCAGCAGTCGAAGAGGCCAGGGCGCCTACGAGCAGTACTTC | CASSRRGQGAYEQYF
- | TRBJ2-7 | TRBV12-3/TRBV12-4 | many | 12 | TGTGCCAGCAGTTGGGTAGGGGTCGAGCAGTACTTC | CASSWVGVEQYF
- | TRBJ1-4 | TRBV27 | few | 15 | TGTGCCAGCAGTCCCAACCCGGGGTACAGGGAAAAACTGTTTTTT | CASSPNPGYREKLFF
TRBD1 | TRBJ2-7 | TRBV18 | once | 16 | TGTGCCAGCTCACCCGGACCGGGACAGGGAGGTCGCGAGCAGTACTTC | CASSPGPGQGGREQYF
- | TRBJ2-7 | TRBV7-9 | many | 15 | TGTGCCAGCAGCTCACGAGAACAGGGGAGGTACGAGCAGTACTTC | CASSSREQGRYEQYF
- | TRBJ2-5 | TRBV29-1 | - | 13 | TGCAGCGTTGAAGGGTCGGGAGCTGAGACCCAGTACTTC | CSVEGSGAETQYF
- | TRBJ2-6 | TRBV18 | - | 20 | TGTGCCAGCTCACGTCGAACAGGGTTAGGGACTGACTCTGGGGCCAACGTCCTGACTTTC | CASSRRTGLGTDSGANVLTF
- | TRBJ1-5 | TRBV10-3 | many | 15 | TGTGCCATCAGTGACGCTTGGAATAGCAATCAGCCCCAGCATTTT | CAISDAWNSNQPQHF
- | TRBJ1-1 | TRBV20-1 | many | 17 | TGCAGTGCAACCCAATTCCCGGGGGGAACGATGAACACTGAAGCTTTCTTT | CSATQFPGGTMNTEAFF
TRBD1 | TRBJ1-1 | TRBV7-2 | - | 15 | TGTGCCAGCAGCTTAGCCCACAGGGGGAACACTGAAGCTTTCTTT | CASSLAHRGNTEAFF
- | TRBJ2-7 | TRBV5-5 | few | 13 | TGTGCCAGCAGCCCTCGGACAGAACACGAGCAGTACTTC | CASSPRTEHEQYF
- | TRBJ1-2 | TRBV9 | few | 13 | TGTGCCAGCAGCTCGGGGCCGAGGGATGGCTACACCTTC | CASSSGPRDGYTF
TRBD1 | TRBJ1-5 | TRBV5-8 | many | 16 | TGTGCCAGCAGCCCATCTCAGGGGGTCTTCAATCAGCCCCAGCATTTT | CASSPSQGVFNQPQHF
- | TRBJ2-3 | TRBV7-9 | many | 16 | TGTGCCAGCAGCCCAATATACGGCGGGCTGACAGATACGCAGTATTTT | CASSPIYGGLTDTQYF
- | TRBJ1-2 | TRBV7-2 | - | 13 | TGTGCCAGCAGCTCGACTGGAAACTATGGCTACACCTTC | CASSSTGNYGYTF